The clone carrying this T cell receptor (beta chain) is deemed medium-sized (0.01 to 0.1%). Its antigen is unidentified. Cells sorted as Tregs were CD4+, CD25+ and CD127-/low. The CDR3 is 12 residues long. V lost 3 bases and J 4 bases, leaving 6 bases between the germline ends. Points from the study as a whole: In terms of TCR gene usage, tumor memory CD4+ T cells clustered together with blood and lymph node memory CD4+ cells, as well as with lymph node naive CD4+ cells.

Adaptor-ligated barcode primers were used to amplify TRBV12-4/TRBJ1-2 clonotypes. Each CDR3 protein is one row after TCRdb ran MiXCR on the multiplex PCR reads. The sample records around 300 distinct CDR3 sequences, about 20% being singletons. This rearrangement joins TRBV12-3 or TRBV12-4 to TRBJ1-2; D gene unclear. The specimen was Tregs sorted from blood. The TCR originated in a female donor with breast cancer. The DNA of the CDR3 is TGTGCCAGCAGTTTTAGTAGCTATGGCTACACCTTC. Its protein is CASSFSSYGYTF.